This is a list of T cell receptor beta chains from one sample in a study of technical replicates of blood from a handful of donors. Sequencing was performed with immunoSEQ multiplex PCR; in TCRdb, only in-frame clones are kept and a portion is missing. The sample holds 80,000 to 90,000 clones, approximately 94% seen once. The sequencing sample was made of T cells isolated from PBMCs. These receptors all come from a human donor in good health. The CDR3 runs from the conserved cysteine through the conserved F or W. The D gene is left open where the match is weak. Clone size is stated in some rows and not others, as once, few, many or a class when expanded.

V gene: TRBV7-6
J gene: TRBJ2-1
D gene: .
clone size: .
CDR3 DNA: TGTGCCAGCAGCCCGGGAAATGAGCAGTTCTTC
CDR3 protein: CASSPGNEQFF

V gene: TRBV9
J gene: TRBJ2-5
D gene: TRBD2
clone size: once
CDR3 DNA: TGTGCCAGCAGCGTAGTCGCGGGGGGGCACTTAGATCAAGAGACCCAGTACTTC
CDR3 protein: CASSVVAGGHLDQETQYF

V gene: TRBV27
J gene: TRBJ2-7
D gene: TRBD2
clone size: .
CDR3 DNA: TGTGCCAGCAACTTAGCGGGAGGTTCCTACGAGCAGTACTTC
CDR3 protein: CASNLAGGSYEQYF

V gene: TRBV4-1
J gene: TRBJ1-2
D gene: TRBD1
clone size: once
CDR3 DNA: TGCGCCAGCAGCCAAGTGGGGACAGCGGCTAACTATGGCTACACCTTC
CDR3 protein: CASSQVGTAANYGYTF

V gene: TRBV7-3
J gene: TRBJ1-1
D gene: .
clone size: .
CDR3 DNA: TGTGCCAGCAGCTTACATCCGGGGGCTGAAGCTTTCTTT
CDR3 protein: CASSLHPGAEAFF

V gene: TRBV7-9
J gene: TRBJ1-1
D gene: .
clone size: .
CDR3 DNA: TGTGCCAGCAGTTTTAGAGTGGACACTGAAGCTTTCTTT
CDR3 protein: CASSFRVDTEAFF

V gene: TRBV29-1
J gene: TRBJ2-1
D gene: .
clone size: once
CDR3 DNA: TGCAGCGTTGATATGGTCGGGCAGGGCTACAATGAGCAGTTCTTC
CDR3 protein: CSVDMVGQGYNEQFF

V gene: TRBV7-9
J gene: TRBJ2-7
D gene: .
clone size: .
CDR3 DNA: TGTGCCAGCAGCTCAGCCAGCTCCTACGAGCAGTACTTC
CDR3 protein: CASSSASSYEQYF

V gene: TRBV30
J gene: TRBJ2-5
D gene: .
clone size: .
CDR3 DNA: TGTGCCTGGAGTGTAGTGACTGAGACCCAGTACTTC
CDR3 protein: CAWSVVTETQYF

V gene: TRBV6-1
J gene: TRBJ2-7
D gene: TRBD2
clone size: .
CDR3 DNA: TGTGCCAGCAGTGAATCCCCTAGCGGGAGACCGCGGCAGTACTTC
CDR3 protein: CASSESPSGRPRQYF

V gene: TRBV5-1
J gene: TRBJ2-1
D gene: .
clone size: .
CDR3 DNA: TGCGCCAGCAGCTTGGCGGGAGAGGCTTGGGGGATTAATGAGCAGTTCTTC
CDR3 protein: CASSLAGEAWGINEQFF

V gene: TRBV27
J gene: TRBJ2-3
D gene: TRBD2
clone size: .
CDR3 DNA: TGTGCCAGCAGACTTCAACAGCGGGGGGCAACGGATACGCAGTATTTT
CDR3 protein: CASRLQQRGATDTQYF

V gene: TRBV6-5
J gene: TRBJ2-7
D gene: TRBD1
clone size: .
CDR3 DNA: TGTGCCAGCAAGGGGACAGGGAGGTACGAGCAGTACTTC
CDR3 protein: CASKGTGRYEQYF

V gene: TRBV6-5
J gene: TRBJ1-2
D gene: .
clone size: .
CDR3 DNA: TGTGCCAGCAGTTATGGCGGCGGCTACACCTTC
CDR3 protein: CASSYGGGYTF

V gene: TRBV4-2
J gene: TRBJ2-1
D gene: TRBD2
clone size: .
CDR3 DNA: TGTGCCAGCAGCCAAGAGTTTAATGGACTAGCGGTGTATGAGCAGTTCTTC
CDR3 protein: CASSQEFNGLAVYEQFF

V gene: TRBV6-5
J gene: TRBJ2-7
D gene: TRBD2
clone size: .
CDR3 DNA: TGTGCCAGCGCCCCTGTAGCGGGATTTTACGAGCAGTACTTC
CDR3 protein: CASAPVAGFYEQYF

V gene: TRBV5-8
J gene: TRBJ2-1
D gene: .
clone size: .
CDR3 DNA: TGTGCCACCTACAGGGTCCGGAACAATGAGCAGTTCTTC
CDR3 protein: CATYRVRNNEQFF

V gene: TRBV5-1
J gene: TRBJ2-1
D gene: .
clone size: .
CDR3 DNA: TGCGCCAGCAGCTTGGAACAGGGCTCCTACAATGAGCAGTTCTTC
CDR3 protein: CASSLEQGSYNEQFF

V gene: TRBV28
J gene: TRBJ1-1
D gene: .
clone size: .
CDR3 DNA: TGTGCCAGCAGTCCCCTAGTTAGCACTGAAGCTTTCTTT
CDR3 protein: CASSPLVSTEAFF

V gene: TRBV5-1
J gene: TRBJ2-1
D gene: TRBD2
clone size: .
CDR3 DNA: TGCGCCAGCAGCGAGACTAGCGGGGAGAATGAGCAGTTCTTC
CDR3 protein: CASSETSGENEQFF

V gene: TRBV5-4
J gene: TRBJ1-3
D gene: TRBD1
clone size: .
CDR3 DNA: TGTGCCAGCAGCTACAGGGGGCGTGGAAACACCATATATTTT
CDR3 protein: CASSYRGRGNTIYF

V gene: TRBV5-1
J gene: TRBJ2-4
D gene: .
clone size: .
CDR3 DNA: TGCGCCAGCAGCTTGGGTGAGGGTTGGGCCAAAAACATTCAGTACTTC
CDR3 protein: CASSLGEGWAKNIQYF

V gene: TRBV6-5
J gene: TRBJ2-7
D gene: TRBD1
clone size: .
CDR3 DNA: TGTGCCAGCAGTTACCGGGACAGGGTTGGAACCGAGCAGTACTTC
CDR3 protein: CASSYRDRVGTEQYF

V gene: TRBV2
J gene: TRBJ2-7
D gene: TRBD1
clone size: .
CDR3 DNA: TGTGCCGGGACGTATTTTAAGAGGACAGGGGGCGAGTACGAGCAGTACTTC
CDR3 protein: CAGTYFKRTGGEYEQYF

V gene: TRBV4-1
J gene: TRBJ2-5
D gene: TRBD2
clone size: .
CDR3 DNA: TGCGCCAGCAGCCCCGCAGCGGGGGGGCCAGAGACCCAGTACTTC
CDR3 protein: CASSPAAGGPETQYF

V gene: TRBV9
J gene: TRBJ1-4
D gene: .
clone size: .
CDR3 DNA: TGTGCCAGCAGCGTAGGTAATGGGATTGGAGGTGAAAAACTGTTTTTT
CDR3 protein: CASSVGNGIGGEKLFF

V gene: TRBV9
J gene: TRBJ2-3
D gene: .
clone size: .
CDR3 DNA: TGTGCCAGCAGCACCCGCCCGGGAGATACGCAGTATTTT
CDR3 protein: CASSTRPGDTQYF

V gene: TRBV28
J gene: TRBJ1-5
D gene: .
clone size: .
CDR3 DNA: TGTGCCAGCAGTTTTCTTACAGGCCTCGCGGAAATCTCACAGCCCCAGCATTTT
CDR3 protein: CASSFLTGLAEISQPQHF

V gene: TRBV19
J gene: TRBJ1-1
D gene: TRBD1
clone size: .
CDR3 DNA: TGTGCCAGTAGTATTAGTCTCTCAGGGGGCAAAGCTTTCTTT
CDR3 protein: CASSISLSGGKAFF

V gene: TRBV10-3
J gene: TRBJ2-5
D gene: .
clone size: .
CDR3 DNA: TGTGCCATCCTGACAGGACCAGGAGAGACCCAGTACTTC
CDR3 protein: CAILTGPGETQYF

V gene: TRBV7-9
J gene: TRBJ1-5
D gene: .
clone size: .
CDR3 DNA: TGTGCCAGCAGCTTAGAGGAGGGAGCAAGCAATCAGCCCCAGCATTTT
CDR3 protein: CASSLEEGASNQPQHF

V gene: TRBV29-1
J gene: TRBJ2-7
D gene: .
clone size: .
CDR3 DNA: TGCAGCACGAAGGACGGACTGAGCTCCTACGAGCAGTACTTC
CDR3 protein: CSTKDGLSSYEQYF

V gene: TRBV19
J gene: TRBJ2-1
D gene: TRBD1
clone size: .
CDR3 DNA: TGTGCCAGTAGTTTAGGGATTCTAGGGACAGTTAACAATGAGCAGTTCTTC
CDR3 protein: CASSLGILGTVNNEQFF

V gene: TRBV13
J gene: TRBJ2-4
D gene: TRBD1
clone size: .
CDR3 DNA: TGTGCCAGCAGCTCCTCCGGGACAGGAGTAAACATTCAGTACTTC
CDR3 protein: CASSSSGTGVNIQYF

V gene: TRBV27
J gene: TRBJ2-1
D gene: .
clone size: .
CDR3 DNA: TGTGCCAGCAGTAAGCCGAGGCGGGACAGCTCCTACAATGAGCAGTTCTTC
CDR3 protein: CASSKPRRDSSYNEQFF

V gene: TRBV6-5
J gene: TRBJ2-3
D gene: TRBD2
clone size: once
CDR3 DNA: TGTGCCAGCAGTTACTCTAGCGGGGCTAGCACAGATACGCAGTATTTT
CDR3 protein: CASSYSSGASTDTQYF

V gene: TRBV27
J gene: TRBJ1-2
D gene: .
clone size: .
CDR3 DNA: TGTGCCAGCATTCCCCTCTCGGGATCCCGGGGTGGCTACACCTTC
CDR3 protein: CASIPLSGSRGGYTF

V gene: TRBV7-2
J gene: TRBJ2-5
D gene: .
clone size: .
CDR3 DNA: TGTGCCAGCAGCTTAATGGGAGGACAAGAGACCCAGTACTTC
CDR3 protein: CASSLMGGQETQYF

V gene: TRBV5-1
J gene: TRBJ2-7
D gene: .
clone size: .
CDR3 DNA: TGCGCCAGCAGCTTGGCGGGGAGCTCCTACGAGCAGTACTTC
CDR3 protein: CASSLAGSSYEQYF

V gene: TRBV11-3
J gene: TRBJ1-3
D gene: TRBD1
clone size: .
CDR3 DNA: TGTGCCAGCAGCCATGAGGGTCCAGGGGGCGTGGGAAACACCATATATTTT
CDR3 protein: CASSHEGPGGVGNTIYF

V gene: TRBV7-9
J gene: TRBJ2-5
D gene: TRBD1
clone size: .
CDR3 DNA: TGTGCCAGCAGCTTAAAACGCCAAGACAGGGGGCTTGGGGAGACCCAGTACTTC
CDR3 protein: CASSLKRQDRGLGETQYF

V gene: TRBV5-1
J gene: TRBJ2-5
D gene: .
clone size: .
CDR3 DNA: TGCGCCAGCAGCTTGGGGGGGCAGGGCGGTGAGACCCAGTACTTC
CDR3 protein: CASSLGGQGGETQYF

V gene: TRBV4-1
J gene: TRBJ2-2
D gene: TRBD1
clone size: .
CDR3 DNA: TGCGCCAGCAGCCGACCGGGACAGGGCACCGGGGAGCTGTTTTTT
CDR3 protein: CASSRPGQGTGELFF

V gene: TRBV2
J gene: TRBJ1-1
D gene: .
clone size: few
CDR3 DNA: TGTGCCAGCAGGTCCCGGGGGGACACTGAAGCTTTCTTT
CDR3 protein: CASRSRGDTEAFF

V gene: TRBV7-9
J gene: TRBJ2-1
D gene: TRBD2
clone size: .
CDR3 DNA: TGTGCCAGCAGCTCGACTAGCTCTGATGAGCAGTTCTTC
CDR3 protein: CASSSTSSDEQFF

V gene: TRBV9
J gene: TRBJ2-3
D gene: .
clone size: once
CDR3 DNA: TGTGCCAGCAGCCCACTGGGCCAGCCCACAGATACGCAGTATTTT
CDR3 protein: CASSPLGQPTDTQYF

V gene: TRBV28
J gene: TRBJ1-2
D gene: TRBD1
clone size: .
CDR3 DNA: TGTGCCAGCAGCTCCCCAGGGGGCGACTATGGCTACACCTTC
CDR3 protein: CASSSPGGDYGYTF

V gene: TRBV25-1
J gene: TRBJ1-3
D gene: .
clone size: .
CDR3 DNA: TGTGCCCTCAACAGGGCGAATGAAAACACCATATATTTT
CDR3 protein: CALNRANENTIYF

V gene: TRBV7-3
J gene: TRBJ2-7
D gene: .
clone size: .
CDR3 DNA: TGTGCCAGCAGCTTCAGCGACTCCTACGAGCAGTACTTC
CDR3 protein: CASSFSDSYEQYF